This T cell receptor (beta chain) originates from a study of OX40 agonist ivuxolimab in advanced cancers. General observations from the study: At 0.1 to 3.0 mg/kg and by week 6, CD4+ and CD8+ T cells in the blood had expanded clonally.

Worth noting for this clone: The antigen remains undetermined.

V shed 7 bases and J shed 8 bases, with 11 bases lying between them. This CDR3 is built from 12 residues. Germline CDR1 and CDR2: MGHDK and SYGVNS. Only in-frame clones appear in the TCRdb table, and some are missing; sequencing was by immunoSEQ multiplex PCR. Of around 65,000 clones listed, around 90% were seen once; the top ten hold under 0.4%. The specimen comprised CD4+ or CD8+ T cells sorted from blood, sampled in a trial of the OX40 agonist ivuxolimab. This clonotype was obtained from an adult with an advanced solid tumor such as melanoma, head and neck, liver or kidney cancer. This chain uses TRBV25-1 with TRBJ1-4; TRBD1 is a possible D gene (5 bases). CDR3 coding DNA: TGTGCCAGCAAAGACAGACGAGAAAAACTGTTTTTT. Protein sequence: CASKDRREKLFF.